Following are 25 T cell receptor beta chains from one sample sequenced in a study of memory B cells and T cells in multiple sclerosis. Some clones are missing from TCRdb's copy, which holds only in-frame ones; the method was immunoSEQ multiplex PCR. The sample lists over 35,000 clones, roughly 87% occurring once. Stimulus-free culture yielded autoproliferating CFSE-dim and non-proliferating CFSE-high T cells, each sequenced separately. Approximately 5x10^7 CFSE-labeled PBMCs were cultured six to eight days unstimulated, then replicate wells were pooled. No antigen has been identified for these receptors. Material: PBMCs from blood kept in culture. The receptors were gathered from a human donor with multiple sclerosis.

The rearrangement joins TRBV21-1 to TRBJ2-5; the table's D call, TRBD2, was not checked against the DNA. TRBV21-1 is a known pseudogene. The CDR3 has 15 amino acids. CDR3 sequence: CASSKLGQGGETQYF. CDR3 sequence (DNA): TGTGCCAGCAGCAAGCTTGGGCAGGGAGGAGAGACCCAGTACTTC.

The chain employs TRBV15 and TRBJ1-2; D uncertain. The CDR3 consists of 15 residues. Germline V lookup: CDR1 LNHNV, CDR2 YYDKDF (reference sequence). The V gene lost 0 bases and the J gene lost 5 bases, with 13 bases spanning the gap. The chain's CDR3 is CATSRDGRPEYGYTF. CDR3 coding DNA: TGTGCCACCAGCAGAGATGGGCGGCCGGAATATGGCTACACCTTC.

The rearrangement joins TRBV2 to TRBJ2-5; D assignment may be TRBD1 or TRBD2 (5 bases each). Germline assignment: CDR1 SNHLY and CDR2 FYNNEI. V was shortened by 8 bases and J by 4 bases, with 14 bases between the two germline ends. The CDR3 extends over 13 amino acids. The CDR3 loop reads CASRWDRTETQYF. CDR3 bases: TGTGCCAGCCGTTGGGACCGCACAGAGACCCAGTACTTC.

The chain recombines TRBV19 with TRBJ1-6; D perhaps matches TRBD1 (6 bases). The CDR3 is made up of 14 amino acids. Germline V CDR1 and CDR2: LNHDA, SQIVND (reference sequence). V was pared by 2 bases and J by 7 bases, with 9 bases between. This CDR3 is CASSIRQANSPLHF. The CDR3 DNA sequence: TGTGCCAGTAGTATAAGACAGGCGAATTCACCCCTCCACTTT.

The chain couples TRBV28 to TRBJ1-1; D perhaps matches TRBD1 (5 bases). V was trimmed by 3 bases and J by 8 bases, leaving 10 bases between them. Germline CDR1 and CDR2: MDHEN and SYDVKM. The CDR3 spans 12 residues. CDR3 region: CASSLADIEAFF. The CDR3 coding sequence is TGTGCCAGCAGTTTGGCGGACATCGAAGCTTTCTTT.

The chain joins TRBV4-1 to TRBJ1-5, with a tentative D call TRBD1 (5 bases). V lost 0 bases, J lost 6 bases, and 21 bases lay in between. CDR3 length: 18 amino acids. Per the germline V gene, CDR1 is MGHRA and CDR2 is YSYEKL. CDR3 region: CASSQDSRLGQGGQPQHF. The CDR3 region has the DNA TGCGCCAGCAGCCAAGATAGTCGCTTGGGTCAGGGTGGTCAGCCCCAGCATTTT.

The chain is built from TRBV29-1 and TRBJ1-1; D ambiguous. The V end was cut by 4 bases, the J end by 4 bases, with 7 bases between. The CDR3 spans 11 residues. The germline CDR1 and CDR2 sequences are SQVTM and ANQGSEA. CDR3 residues: CSVGVGTEAFF. CDR3 nucleotides: TGCAGCGTTGGGGTTGGCACTGAAGCTTTCTTT. Full variable domain (missing parts from reference TRBV29-1 and TRBJ1-1): SAVISQKPSRDICQRGTSLTIQCQVDSQVTMMFWYRQQPGQSLTLIATANQGSEATYESGFVIDKFPISRPNLTFSTLTVSNMSPEDSSIYLCSVGVGTEAFFGQGTRLTVV.

The rearrangement links TRBV6-4 to TRBJ2-3; D is possibly TRBD2 (5 bases). The CDR3 has 14 residues. The V and J ends lost 2 bases and 4 bases respectively, with 10 bases between them. CDR1 is MRHNA and CDR2 is SNTAGT in the germline V gene. CDR3 loop: CASSDRTGADTQYF. The CDR3 DNA follows: TGTGCCAGCAGTGACCGGACCGGGGCAGATACGCAGTATTTT.

J is TRBJ1-2 and V is TRBV6-1; the D gene is possibly TRBD1 (5 bases). V was cut by 7 bases and J by 4 bases, with 19 bases left in between. Germline-derived CDR1 and CDR2 are MNHNS and SASEGT. This CDR3 spans 15 amino acids. The CDR3 nucleotides read TGTGCCAGCAACCAGGAGGGGACTAACCCCTATGGCTACACCTTC. Encoded protein: CASNQEGTNPYGYTF.

V and J are TRBV2 and TRBJ2-7, with TRBD1 matching over 8 bases. The V gene's germline CDR1 is SNHLY and CDR2 FYNNEI. After removal of 7 bases from V and 2 bases from J, the junction contained 25 bases not matched to a gene. This CDR3 has 20 amino acids. The CDR3 DNA is TGTGCCAGCAAGTTCACCGGCAGCACGGGTCCCGGGACAGGAGCCTACGAGCAGTACTTC. It specifies CASKFTGSTGPGTGAYEQYF.

The chain carries TRBV6-5 and TRBJ2-7; 9 bases line up with TRBD1. CDR1 and CDR2 from the germline V gene are MNHEY and SVGAGI. With V trimmed by 2 bases and J by 5 bases, 4 bases remained unmatched. The CDR3 spans 14 residues. CDR3 sequence: CASSYRDRADEQYF. For the CDR3, the DNA is TGTGCCAGCAGTTACCGGGACAGGGCTGACGAGCAGTACTTC.

J is TRBJ2-2 and V is TRBV2; D is uncertain. V was shortened by 5 bases and J by 3 bases, with 16 bases between the two germline ends. The CDR3 loop spans 16 amino acids. The V gene's germline CDR1 is SNHLY and CDR2 FYNNEI. The CDR3 is CASSPAISAYTGELFF. The DNA for the CDR3 is TGTGCCAGCAGTCCCGCGATCAGCGCGTACACCGGGGAGCTGTTTTTT.

This chain connects TRBV7-2 to TRBJ1-1, with TRBD1 identical over 7 bases. The CDR3 loop spans 13 amino acids. In germline, CDR1 is SGHTA, CDR2 FQGNSA. J was trimmed by 1 base and V by 5 bases; bases with no gene match: 1. The CDR3: CASSRQGNTEAFF. In DNA form, the CDR3 reads TGTGCCAGCAGCAGACAGGGGAACACTGAAGCTTTCTTT.

The chain links TRBV7-9 to TRBJ2-7; D is undetermined. V lost 4 bases to trimming and J lost 3 bases, with 16 bases between them. Germline values: CDR1 SEHNR, CDR2 FQNEAQ (reference sequence). This CDR3 region has 15 residues. CDR3 coding DNA: TGTGCCAGCAGCTCGGAGCTCAGGTCGCACTACGAGCAGTACTTC. Residues: CASSSELRSHYEQYF. The full variable domain, completed using reference TRBV7-9 and TRBJ2-7, is DTGVSQNPRHKITKRGQNVTFRCDPISEHNRLYWYRQTLGQGPEFLTYFQNEAQLEKSRLLSDRFSAERPKGSFSTLEIQRTEQGDSAMYLCASSSELRSHYEQYFGPGTRLTVT.

The rearrangement links TRBV28 to TRBJ1-2; TRBD1 is a possible D gene (5 bases). Deletions cut 7 bases from V and 7 bases from J, with 19 bases between. Germline V CDR1 and CDR2: MDHEN, SYDVKM. This CDR3 contains 14 residues. The CDR3 DNA sequence: TGTGCCAGCACCCTTTCGGGGGGTAGTGGTGGCTACACCTTC. Its translation is CASTLSGGSGGYTF.

The CDR3 spells CASSQMIFRDSYTEAFF. The CDR3 nucleotides are TGTGCCAGCAGCCAAATGATTTTCCGGGACAGTTACACTGAAGCTTTCTTT. The rearrangement uses TRBV4-2 and TRBJ1-1; 7 bases agree with TRBD1. V dropped 2 bases and J dropped 3; count of bases not matched to a gene: 12. CDR1 and CDR2 (germline): LGHNA, YNFKEQ. The CDR3 length is 17 residues.

The rearrangement joins TRBV7-9 to TRBJ2-7; TRBD2 is a possible D gene (6 bases). Deletions cut 0 bases from V and 3 bases from J, with 12 bases between. CDR1 is SEHNR, CDR2 FQNEAQ, per germline (reference sequence). The CDR3 has 15 amino acids. CDR3 in DNA: TGTGCCAGCAGCTTAGCGGATTTCGGGAGCTACGAGCAGTACTTC. Residues: CASSLADFGSYEQYF.

This chain joins TRBV7-9 and TRBJ2-7; 9 bases line up with TRBD1. The V segment lost 5 bases and the J segment 2 bases; nucleotides outside the gene matches: 7. The CDR3 has 15 amino acids. Germline V gene lookup returns CDR1 SEHNR and CDR2 FQNEAQ (reference sequence). In DNA form, the CDR3 reads TGTGCCAGCAGCCGCCCGGGACAGGGTACCTACGAGCAGTACTTC. This encodes CASSRPGQGTYEQYF.

The chain uses TRBV27 and TRBJ2-2; D is undetermined. CDR1 is MNHEY and CDR2 is SMNVEV in the germline V gene (reference sequence). The CDR3 is made up of 13 amino acids. Trimming pared 5 bases from V and 2 bases from J, leaving 6 bases between. In nucleotides, the CDR3 is TGTGCCAGCAGTCAGGCAAACACCGGGGAGCTGTTTTTT. Translated, it gives CASSQANTGELFF.

The CDR3 spells CASSLGGGTQYF. In DNA, the CDR3 is TGCGCCAGCAGCTTGGGCGGGGGGACCCAGTACTTC. The chain combines TRBV5-1 with TRBJ2-5; 7 bases fit TRBD2. V dropped 0 bases and J dropped 7; count of bases not matched to a gene: 0. The CDR3 is 12 amino acids. CDR1 and CDR2 (germline): SGHRS, YFSETQ. The whole variable domain, remainder taken from reference TRBV5-1 and TRBJ2-5, is KAGVTQTPRYLIKTRGQQVTLSCSPISGHRSVSWYQQTPGQGLQFLFEYFSETQRNKGNFPGRFSGRQFSNSRSEMNVSTLELGDSALYLCASSLGGGTQYFGPGTRLLVL.

The J gene is TRBJ1-2, the V gene TRBV4-1; 8 nucleotides align to TRBD1. Germline loops: CDR1 MGHRA, CDR2 YSYEKL. The CDR3 has 13 residues. V was clipped by 5 bases and J by 6 bases; unmatched bases: 5. Here the CDR3 reads CASSSRTGHGYTF. The CDR3 DNA reads as TGCGCCAGCAGCTCTCGGACAGGGCATGGCTACACCTTC.

The chain carries TRBV6-5 and TRBJ1-2; TRBD1 aligns across 7 bases. V lost 5 bases, J lost 4 bases, and 10 bases stayed unmatched. This CDR3 spans 15 amino acids. The germline CDR1 and CDR2 sequences are MNHEY and SVGAGI. This CDR3 is CASSPQGTEVYGYTF. The CDR3 nucleotides are TGTGCCAGCAGTCCACAGGGGACGGAGGTCTATGGCTACACCTTC.

This rearrangement joins TRBV28 to TRBJ2-7, with a weak D call TRBD2 (6 bases). This CDR3 is built from 15 residues. V dropped 3 bases and J dropped 0 bases, with 12 bases sitting between them. Germline CDR1 and CDR2: MDHEN and SYDVKM. For the CDR3, the DNA is TGTGCCAGCAGTTTGGGAGGAGCGGGCTCCTACGAGCAGTACTTC. Translated, it gives CASSLGGAGSYEQYF.

This chain connects TRBV7-8 to TRBJ2-1, with unresolved D. The CDR3 extends over 14 amino acids. V lost 5 bases and J 9 bases, leaving 17 bases between the germline ends. Germline V lookup: CDR1 SGHVS, CDR2 FQNEAQ. CDR3 bases: TGTGCCAGCAGCATTCAGGCGCCGTCTGGTGAGCAGTTCTTC. This codes for CASSIQAPSGEQFF.

The chain uses TRBV10-3 and TRBJ2-1; the match to TRBD2 covers 9 bases. This CDR3 comprises 14 residues. Germline V gene sequence: CDR1 ENHRY, CDR2 SYGVKD. Trimming cost V 8 bases and J 5 bases; bases outside gene matches: 7. CDR3 sequence reads: CAISGGGAHNEQFF. The CDR3 DNA reads TGTGCCATCTCGGGCGGGGGGGCTCACAATGAGCAGTTCTTC.